Presented here are 15 T cell receptor beta chains from one specimen sequenced in a study of T cell responses to AZD1222 COVID-19 vaccine. Here immunoSEQ multiplex PCR was the method, and the copy in TCRdb shows in-frame clones only, minus some. Of some 97,000 clones in the sample, 80% to 95% were seen once. The source was peripheral blood, collected on day 0 of AZD1222 vaccination. Receptor source: an adult in good health.

The V call is TRBV9, the J call TRBJ2-7, with 8 bases aligning to TRBD1. With V trimmed by 8 bases and J by 0 bases, 34 bases remained unmatched. Per the germline V gene, CDR1 is SGDLS and CDR2 is YYNGEE. The CDR3 contains 23 residues. The CDR3 DNA reads as TGTGCCAGGCAAAATCCTAAGAACGGGCGGCGATTCGACAGGGGACCCACCTCCTACGAGCAGTACTTC. The encoded protein is CARQNPKNGRRFDRGPTSYEQYF.

The V gene is TRBV7-3, the J gene TRBJ1-1; a weak D match, TRBD1 (6 bases). Germline V gene lookup returns CDR1 SGHTA and CDR2 FQGTGA. V lost 5 bases, J lost 10 bases, and 17 bases lay in between. CDR3 length: 13 amino acids. The DNA of the CDR3 is TGTGCCAGCAGCAGCAGGACCCAGGGGCCAGCTTTCTTT. Its protein is CASSSRTQGPAFF.

V is TRBV5-4 and J is TRBJ2-3; no reliable D call. Germline V gene sequence: CDR1 SGHNT, CDR2 YYREEE (reference sequence). Trimming stripped 3 bases from V and 1 base from J, with 12 bases between. The CDR3 totals 15 residues. CDR3 bases: TGTGCCAGCAGCTCTGGACCCTTCGGCACAGATACGCAGTATTTT. This encodes CASSSGPFGTDTQYF.

V is TRBV10-3 and J is TRBJ2-3; 7 bases match TRBD1. Germline CDR1 reads ENHRY; CDR2 reads SYGVKD. This CDR3 is 15 amino acids long. Trimming removed 4 bases from V and 3 bases from J; junction bases left unmatched: 7. This CDR3 is CAISGYRGLTDTQYF. In nucleotides, the CDR3 is TGTGCCATCAGTGGATACAGGGGCCTAACAGATACGCAGTATTTT.

Note on this clone: Other DNA sequences within the sample encode an identical CDR3. The V gene is TRBV5-1, the J gene TRBJ1-5; 7 nucleotides align to TRBD1. Germline V gene data show CDR1 as SGHRS and CDR2 as YFSETQ. The CDR3 totals 15 residues. After removal of 0 bases from V and 2 bases from J, the junction contained 2 bases not matched to a gene. The CDR3 is CASSLGQGGNQPQHF. The DNA of the CDR3 is TGCGCCAGCAGCTTGGGACAGGGTGGCAATCAGCCCCAGCATTTT.

The chain links TRBV18 to TRBJ1-2; a weak D match, TRBD1 (5 bases). Per germline, CDR1 KGHSH and CDR2 LQKENI. The CDR3 length is 13 residues. With 2 bases removed from V and 6 bases from J, the gap between germline ends came to 10 bases. This CDR3 reads CASSPDRLNGYTF. The CDR3, as DNA: TGTGCCAGCTCACCAGACAGACTGAATGGCTACACCTTC.

A few counts support this clone. J is TRBJ1-3 and V is TRBV6-5; D uncertain. Trimming shortened V by 7 bases and J by 0 bases, and 13 bases separated the two germline ends. CDR1 MNHEY and CDR2 SVGAGI come from the germline V gene. This CDR3 has 15 residues. The CDR3 bases are TGTGCCAGCAACGACCTTGCGATCTCTGGAAACACCATATATTTT. The encoded protein is CASNDLAISGNTIYF.

This clone was picked up one time. The chain is built from TRBV2 and TRBJ1-5; D not certain. The CDR3 has 14 amino acids. Trimming pared 0 bases from V and 4 bases from J, leaving 7 bases between. Germline V gene data show CDR1 as SNHLY and CDR2 as FYNNEI. The CDR3 DNA reads TGTGCCAGCAGTGAAGCGAACGGGAATCAGCCCCAGCATTTT. It yields the protein CASSEANGNQPQHF. Drawing the rest from reference TRBV2 and TRBJ1-5, the complete variable domain is EPEVTQTPSHQVTQMGQEVILRCVPISNHLYFYWYRQILGQKVEFLVSFYNNEISEKSEIFDDQFSVERPDGSNFTLKIRSTKLEDSAMYFCASSEANGNQPQHFGDGTRLSIL.

On this clone: The junction departs from the called germline gene at one end, perhaps through a read error. The rearrangement uses TRBV6-5 and TRBJ1-1; TRBD1 matches 12 bases. Germline CDR1 reads MNHEY; CDR2 reads SVGAGI. CDR3 size: 14 residues. CDR3 nucleotide sequence: TGTGCCAGCAGCCCCGGGACAGGGGGCACTAAAGCTTTCTTT. The encoded protein is CASSPGTGGTKAFF.

The chain links TRBV29-1 to TRBJ2-2; TRBD1 or TRBD2 may be the D gene (5 bases each). V dropped 5 bases and J dropped 2 bases, with 12 bases sitting between them. The V gene's germline CDR1 is SQVTM and CDR2 ANQGSEA. The CDR3 contains 14 residues. CDR3 nucleotide sequence: TGCAGCGTTCGATTGTGGGACAACACCGGGGAGCTGTTTTTT. This encodes CSVRLWDNTGELFF.

This sequence joins TRBV5-4 and TRBJ1-3, with D possibly TRBD1 on 6 matching bases. This CDR3 region has 16 residues. Germline V gene sequence: CDR1 SGHNT, CDR2 YYREEE (reference sequence). Trimming cost V 4 bases and J 3 bases, with 17 bases left between them. The CDR3 protein is CASSVDRPGVGNTIYF. The DNA of the CDR3 is TGTGCCAGCAGCGTGGATAGACCAGGGGTTGGAAACACCATATATTTT.

This sequence joins TRBV15 and TRBJ2-1; no firm D call. Trimming cost V 5 bases and J 11 bases, with 10 bases left between them. The CDR3 runs to 11 residues. From germline, CDR1 is LNHNV and CDR2 YYDKDF (reference sequence). The chain's CDR3 is CATSGWWKQFF. As DNA, the CDR3 is TGTGCCACCAGCGGGTGGTGGAAGCAGTTCTTC.

This rearrangement joins TRBV2 to TRBJ2-5; no definite D call. CDR3 size: 11 residues. The germline V gene has CDR1 SNHLY and CDR2 FYNNEI. Trimming pared 6 bases from V and 8 bases from J, leaving 10 bases between. CDR3 sequence: CASRMERTQYF. The CDR3 DNA sequence: TGTGCCAGCAGGATGGAGAGAACCCAGTACTTC.

The rearrangement joins TRBV19 to TRBJ2-7; the match to TRBD1 covers 8 bases. The CDR3 length is 13 residues. Germline V gene data show CDR1 as LNHDA and CDR2 as SQIVND (reference sequence). Germline trimming cut 9 bases from V and 0 bases from J; bases unmatched to any gene: 4. This CDR3 is CASRGLGSYEQYF. CDR3 DNA sequence: TGTGCCAGCAGGGGGCTCGGCTCCTACGAGCAGTACTTC.

V usage is TRBV5-1 and J usage is TRBJ1-2; D may be TRBD1 (5 bases). Germline V CDR1 and CDR2: SGHRS, YFSETQ. This CDR3 comprises 13 residues. V was pared by 4 bases and J by 4 bases, with 11 bases between. CDR3 bases: TGCGCCAGCAGCCCGGCCGGGGGCTATGGCTACACCTTC. Protein sequence: CASSPAGGYGYTF.